A selection of T cell receptor beta chains follows, all from one sample in a study of T cell clones after liver transplantation. This table comes from immunoSEQ multiplex PCR, and its TCRdb copy is limited to in-frame clones, with some not included. The sample lists under 130,000 clones, around 84% seen once, with approximately 2.8% in the top ten. Sequencing used CD4+ T cells from blood, obtained 45 to 50 months after liver transplant. The receptors here all came from a human patient who received a liver transplant. The T cells may come from the graft donor. Each CDR3 is given with its conserved first and last residue. The D gene is left open where the match is weak. Some rows mark clone size as missing; the rest say once, few, many or name a class of expanded clone.

clone size: .
CDR3 length: 14
V gene: TRBV6-6
J gene: TRBJ2-1
D gene: TRBD2
CDR3 protein: CASSFSGGNNEQFF
CDR3 DNA: TGTGCCAGCAGTTTTAGCGGGGGGAACAATGAGCAGTTCTTC

clone size: .
CDR3 length: 14
V gene: TRBV7-9
J gene: TRBJ1-5
D gene: .
CDR3 protein: CASSLSLSNQPQHF
CDR3 DNA: TGTGCCAGCAGCTTATCTCTAAGCAATCAGCCCCAGCATTTT

clone size: .
CDR3 length: 15
V gene: TRBV13
J gene: TRBJ2-5
D gene: TRBD2
CDR3 protein: CASSLKSGGLETQYF
CDR3 DNA: TGTGCCAGCAGCTTGAAGAGCGGGGGCTTGGAGACCCAGTACTTC

clone size: .
CDR3 length: 16
V gene: TRBV5-5
J gene: TRBJ1-3
D gene: .
CDR3 protein: CASSLVVVRSGNTIYF
CDR3 DNA: TGTGCCAGCAGCTTGGTGGTCGTGAGGTCTGGAAACACCATATATTTT

clone size: .
CDR3 length: 13
V gene: TRBV6-5
J gene: TRBJ1-5
D gene: .
CDR3 protein: CATRKGTNQPQHF
CDR3 DNA: TGTGCCACGAGGAAGGGAACCAATCAGCCCCAGCATTTT

clone size: .
CDR3 length: 16
V gene: TRBV7-3
J gene: TRBJ1-3
D gene: TRBD1
CDR3 protein: CASSLTTGGMGNTIYF
CDR3 DNA: TGTGCCAGCAGCTTAACCACAGGGGGCATGGGAAACACCATATATTTT

clone size: .
CDR3 length: 15
V gene: TRBV30
J gene: TRBJ1-3
D gene: TRBD1
CDR3 protein: CAWSVTGGPGNTIYF
CDR3 DNA: TGTGCCTGGAGTGTAACAGGGGGACCAGGAAACACCATATATTTT

clone size: .
CDR3 length: 15
V gene: TRBV7-6
J gene: TRBJ2-7
D gene: TRBD1
CDR3 protein: CASSSRTGLSYEQYF
CDR3 DNA: TGTGCCAGCAGCTCCCGGACAGGACTCTCCTACGAGCAGTACTTC

clone size: .
CDR3 length: 15
V gene: TRBV5-8
J gene: TRBJ1-6
D gene: .
CDR3 protein: CASSLEAALSSPLHF
CDR3 DNA: TGTGCCAGCAGCTTGGAGGCGGCCCTCTCTTCACCCCTCCACTTT

clone size: .
CDR3 length: 14
V gene: TRBV28
J gene: TRBJ1-2
D gene: .
CDR3 protein: CASSFSGVDHGYTF
CDR3 DNA: TGTGCCAGCAGTTTCTCCGGGGTGGACCATGGCTACACCTTC

clone size: .
CDR3 length: 13
V gene: TRBV19
J gene: TRBJ2-2
D gene: TRBD2
CDR3 protein: CASSKGTSGELFF
CDR3 DNA: TGTGCCAGTAGTAAAGGGACTAGCGGGGAGCTGTTTTTT

clone size: .
CDR3 length: 14
V gene: TRBV5-6
J gene: TRBJ1-4
D gene: .
CDR3 protein: CASGLGDFNEKLFF
CDR3 DNA: TGTGCCAGCGGCTTGGGAGACTTTAATGAAAAACTGTTTTTT

clone size: .
CDR3 length: 16
V gene: TRBV28
J gene: TRBJ1-3
D gene: TRBD1
CDR3 protein: CASSIQLGTGLHTIYF
CDR3 DNA: TGTGCCAGCAGTATCCAGCTTGGGACAGGGCTCCACACCATATATTTT

clone size: .
CDR3 length: 18
V gene: TRBV4-1
J gene: TRBJ2-6
D gene: .
CDR3 protein: CASSQDRGQSSGANVLTF
CDR3 DNA: TGCGCCAGCAGCCAAGATAGAGGACAGAGCTCTGGGGCCAACGTCCTGACTTTC

clone size: .
CDR3 length: 13
V gene: TRBV19
J gene: TRBJ2-5
D gene: .
CDR3 protein: CASRRTIQETQYF
CDR3 DNA: TGTGCCAGTAGGCGGACTATCCAAGAGACCCAGTACTTC

clone size: few
CDR3 length: 15
V gene: TRBV7-6
J gene: TRBJ2-5
D gene: TRBD1
CDR3 protein: CASSLDRGLQETQYF
CDR3 DNA: TGTGCCAGCAGCTTAGACAGGGGCCTCCAAGAGACCCAGTACTTC

clone size: .
CDR3 length: 16
V gene: TRBV15
J gene: TRBJ2-7
D gene: TRBD2
CDR3 protein: CATSRELLAGGGEQYF
CDR3 DNA: TGTGCCACCAGCAGAGAACTACTAGCGGGAGGGGGCGAGCAGTACTTC

clone size: .
CDR3 length: 14
V gene: TRBV2
J gene: TRBJ1-4
D gene: .
CDR3 protein: CASTLRPTNEKLFF
CDR3 DNA: TGTGCCAGCACCCTCAGACCAACTAATGAAAAACTGTTTTTT

clone size: once
CDR3 length: 17
V gene: TRBV19
J gene: TRBJ2-3
D gene: TRBD1
CDR3 protein: CASSIGGQGAYTDTQYF
CDR3 DNA: TGTGCCAGTAGTATAGGGGGACAGGGGGCCTACACAGATACGCAGTATTTT

clone size: .
CDR3 length: 16
V gene: TRBV19
J gene: TRBJ2-1
D gene: TRBD2
CDR3 protein: CASIPAGGGAYNEQFF
CDR3 DNA: TGTGCCAGTATACCAGCGGGAGGAGGGGCATACAATGAGCAGTTCTTC

clone size: few
CDR3 length: 14
V gene: TRBV5-4
J gene: TRBJ2-2
D gene: .
CDR3 protein: CASSFRTHTGELFF
CDR3 DNA: TGTGCCAGCAGCTTCCGGACTCACACCGGGGAGCTGTTTTTT

clone size: once
CDR3 length: 15
V gene: TRBV11-2
J gene: TRBJ2-3
D gene: .
CDR3 protein: CASSLHQRLSDTQYF
CDR3 DNA: TGTGCCAGCAGCTTACACCAGCGTTTATCAGATACGCAGTATTTT

clone size: .
CDR3 length: 14
V gene: TRBV9
J gene: TRBJ2-1
D gene: .
CDR3 protein: CASTCTSNDNEQFF
CDR3 DNA: TGTGCCAGCACCTGCACCAGTAATGACAATGAGCAGTTCTTC

clone size: .
CDR3 length: 13
V gene: TRBV29-1
J gene: TRBJ2-7
D gene: TRBD2
CDR3 protein: CSVEQLAGLEQYF
CDR3 DNA: TGCAGCGTTGAGCAGCTAGCGGGACTCGAGCAGTACTTC

clone size: .
CDR3 length: 14
V gene: TRBV18
J gene: TRBJ2-2
D gene: .
CDR3 protein: CASSPGQHTGELFF
CDR3 DNA: TGTGCCAGCTCACCTGGACAGCACACCGGGGAGCTGTTTTTT

clone size: .
CDR3 length: 12
V gene: TRBV7-2
J gene: TRBJ2-1
D gene: .
CDR3 protein: CASSLAEGQQFF
CDR3 DNA: TGTGCCAGCAGCTTAGCCGAGGGTCAGCAGTTCTTC

clone size: .
CDR3 length: 16
V gene: TRBV19
J gene: TRBJ2-2
D gene: TRBD1
CDR3 protein: CASNTGQGANTGELFF
CDR3 DNA: TGTGCCAGTAACACAGGACAGGGGGCGAACACCGGGGAGCTGTTTTTT

clone size: once
CDR3 length: 14
V gene: TRBV7-9
J gene: TRBJ1-1
D gene: .
CDR3 protein: CASRRTETNTEAFF
CDR3 DNA: TGTGCCAGCAGACGTACAGAGACGAACACTGAAGCTTTCTTT

clone size: .
CDR3 length: 14
V gene: TRBV30
J gene: TRBJ2-7
D gene: TRBD2
CDR3 protein: CAWRLAGGSYEQYF
CDR3 DNA: TGTGCCTGGAGACTAGCGGGAGGATCCTACGAGCAGTACTTC

clone size: .
CDR3 length: 19
V gene: TRBV14
J gene: TRBJ2-2
D gene: TRBD2
CDR3 protein: CASSQSRSRLAGWAGELFF
CDR3 DNA: TGTGCCAGCAGCCAAAGTAGATCGCGACTAGCGGGATGGGCCGGGGAGCTGTTTTTT

clone size: .
CDR3 length: 14
V gene: TRBV9
J gene: TRBJ2-7
D gene: .
CDR3 protein: CASSPGGAPYEQYF
CDR3 DNA: TGTGCCAGCAGCCCTGGCGGTGCCCCCTACGAGCAGTACTTC

clone size: .
CDR3 length: 17
V gene: TRBV7-3
J gene: TRBJ2-6
D gene: .
CDR3 protein: CASSLGITGSGANVLTF
CDR3 DNA: TGTGCCAGCAGCTTAGGAATTACTGGTTCTGGGGCCAACGTCCTGACTTTC

clone size: once
CDR3 length: 14
V gene: TRBV7-3
J gene: TRBJ1-6
D gene: .
CDR3 protein: CASSRDGDGSPLHF
CDR3 DNA: TGTGCCAGCAGCCGGGACGGCGACGGCTCACCCCTCCACTTT

clone size: .
CDR3 length: 14
V gene: TRBV7-2
J gene: TRBJ2-5
D gene: .
CDR3 protein: CASSVNLATETQYF
CDR3 DNA: TGTGCCAGCAGCGTCAACTTGGCTACAGAGACCCAGTACTTC

clone size: .
CDR3 length: 13
V gene: TRBV7-3
J gene: TRBJ2-5
D gene: .
CDR3 protein: CASSARVEETQYF
CDR3 DNA: TGTGCCAGCAGCGCTAGGGTCGAAGAGACCCAGTACTTC

clone size: .
CDR3 length: 14
V gene: TRBV5-1
J gene: TRBJ1-2
D gene: .
CDR3 protein: CASSLESVTYGYTF
CDR3 DNA: TGCGCCAGCAGCTTGGAATCAGTTACATATGGCTACACCTTC

clone size: .
CDR3 length: 15
V gene: TRBV6-6
J gene: TRBJ2-2
D gene: TRBD1
CDR3 protein: CASSRGQGNTGELFF
CDR3 DNA: TGTGCCAGCAGCCGGGGACAGGGGAACACCGGGGAGCTGTTTTTT

clone size: .
CDR3 length: 13
V gene: TRBV7-3
J gene: TRBJ2-2
D gene: .
CDR3 protein: CASSFGGTGELFF
CDR3 DNA: TGTGCCAGCAGCTTCGGAGGCACCGGGGAGCTGTTTTTT

clone size: .
CDR3 length: 17
V gene: TRBV6-1
J gene: TRBJ2-2
D gene: .
CDR3 protein: CASSEARAGRSAGELFF
CDR3 DNA: TGTGCCAGCAGTGAAGCCAGGGCCGGTCGGAGCGCCGGGGAGCTGTTTTTT

clone size: .
CDR3 length: 15
V gene: TRBV29-1
J gene: TRBJ2-1
D gene: TRBD2
CDR3 protein: CSVGTSGSSYNEQFF
CDR3 DNA: TGCAGCGTTGGGACTAGCGGGAGCTCCTACAATGAGCAGTTCTTC

clone size: .
CDR3 length: 14
V gene: TRBV5-6
J gene: TRBJ2-7
D gene: .
CDR3 protein: CASSLGQGLRKQYF
CDR3 DNA: TGTGCCAGCAGCTTGGGGCAGGGTCTACGAAAGCAGTACTTC

clone size: .
CDR3 length: 13
V gene: TRBV7-2
J gene: TRBJ1-2
D gene: TRBD1
CDR3 protein: CASSSRDRSRYTF
CDR3 DNA: TGTGCCAGCAGCTCCCGGGACAGAAGTCGCTACACCTTC

clone size: .
CDR3 length: 16
V gene: TRBV11-3
J gene: TRBJ2-2
D gene: .
CDR3 protein: CASSPGTGANTGELFF
CDR3 DNA: TGTGCCAGCAGCCCGGGGACTGGCGCGAACACCGGGGAGCTGTTTTTT

clone size: once
CDR3 length: 17
V gene: TRBV7-9
J gene: TRBJ2-2
D gene: .
CDR3 protein: CASSLGAAGLNTGELFF
CDR3 DNA: TGTGCCAGCAGCTTAGGCGCGGCGGGCCTCAACACCGGGGAGCTGTTTTTT

clone size: .
CDR3 length: 15
V gene: TRBV27
J gene: TRBJ2-7
D gene: TRBD2
CDR3 protein: CASSPGTSGRYEQYF
CDR3 DNA: TGTGCCAGCAGCCCGGGGACTAGCGGGAGGTACGAGCAGTACTTC

clone size: .
CDR3 length: 17
V gene: TRBV10-3
J gene: TRBJ2-2
D gene: .
CDR3 protein: CAISESAGPSNTGELFF
CDR3 DNA: TGTGCCATCAGTGAGTCGGCAGGACCATCCAACACCGGGGAGCTGTTTTTT

clone size: few
CDR3 length: 14
V gene: TRBV7-2
J gene: TRBJ2-5
D gene: TRBD1
CDR3 protein: CASSFPDREETQYF
CDR3 DNA: TGTGCCAGCAGCTTCCCCGACAGGGAAGAGACCCAGTACTTC

clone size: .
CDR3 length: 17
V gene: TRBV5-4
J gene: TRBJ2-5
D gene: .
CDR3 protein: CASSLVGGDGRAETQYF
CDR3 DNA: TGTGCCAGCAGCTTGGTGGGGGGCGATGGGAGGGCAGAGACCCAGTACTTC

clone size: .
CDR3 length: 14
V gene: TRBV5-1
J gene: TRBJ1-6
D gene: TRBD1
CDR3 protein: CASSVGTGDSPLHF
CDR3 DNA: TGCGCCAGCAGCGTAGGGACAGGGGATTCACCCCTCCACTTT

clone size: .
CDR3 length: 13
V gene: TRBV7-9
J gene: TRBJ2-7
D gene: TRBD1
CDR3 protein: CGRPPGQSYEQYF
CDR3 DNA: TGTGGCAGACCCCCGGGACAGTCCTACGAGCAGTACTTC

clone size: .
CDR3 length: 13
V gene: TRBV5-1
J gene: TRBJ1-5
D gene: .
CDR3 protein: CASSLGVDQPQHF
CDR3 DNA: TGCGCCAGCAGCTTGGGGGTGGATCAGCCCCAGCATTTT

clone size: .
CDR3 length: 14
V gene: TRBV15
J gene: TRBJ2-5
D gene: .
CDR3 protein: CATSRPTGLETQYF
CDR3 DNA: TGTGCCACCAGCCGCCCGACGGGTTTGGAGACCCAGTACTTC

clone size: .
CDR3 length: 13
V gene: TRBV9
J gene: TRBJ1-1
D gene: .
CDR3 protein: CASSVHPNTEAFF
CDR3 DNA: TGTGCCAGCAGCGTACATCCGAACACTGAAGCTTTCTTT

clone size: .
CDR3 length: 15
V gene: TRBV27
J gene: TRBJ1-6
D gene: .
CDR3 protein: CASSLLPVNNSPLHF
CDR3 DNA: TGTGCCAGCAGTTTATTGCCAGTAAATAATTCACCCCTCCACTTT